The 7 T cell receptor beta chains listed next were all sequenced from one sample in a study of technical replicates of blood from several donors. TCRdb keeps only in-frame clones here, not all; method: immunoSEQ multiplex PCR. The data show 75,000 to 90,000 clones, around nine tenths seen once. Input material: T cells isolated from PBMCs. The receptors were gathered from a human donor in good health.

The chain employs TRBV11-2 and TRBJ2-7; 8 bases line up with TRBD1. V lost 5 bases to trimming and J lost 5 bases; unmatched junction nucleotides: 14. This CDR3 is 16 amino acids long. Germline V CDR1 and CDR2: SGHAT, FQNNGV. CDR3 in DNA: TGTGCCAGCAGCGTAGGCTGGACGACAGGGGTCCACGAGCAGTACTTC. Translation gives CASSVGWTTGVHEQYF.

The chain joins TRBV7-3 to TRBJ1-2; D is possibly TRBD1 (5 bases). CDR1 and CDR2 (germline): SGHTA, FQGTGA. V was shortened by 3 bases and J by 6 bases, with 11 bases between the two germline ends. The CDR3 totals 13 residues. In DNA form, the CDR3 reads TGTGCCAGCAGCTTGATGTGGGGGGATGGCTACACCTTC. Translated, it gives CASSLMWGDGYTF.

The chain couples TRBV6-1 to TRBJ2-1, with TRBD2 identical over 10 bases. The CDR3 extends over 14 amino acids. Germline trimming cut 3 bases from V and 6 bases from J; bases unmatched to any gene: 2. Germline V CDR1 and CDR2: MNHNS, SASEGT. The CDR3 DNA reads as TGTGCCAGCAGTGACCTAGCGGGAGTCAATGAGCAGTTCTTC. It is translated as CASSDLAGVNEQFF.

This clone was seen more than once but under ten times. The chain carries TRBV4-2 and TRBJ1-1; perhaps TRBD1 as D (6 bases). The CDR3 sequence is 16 residues long. V lost 1 base, J lost 6 bases, and 18 bases lay in between. Germline CDR1 and CDR2: LGHNA and YNFKEQ. The CDR3 sequence is CASSQGFGQLFAEAFF. DNA for the CDR3: TGTGCCAGCAGCCAAGGTTTTGGACAGCTTTTCGCTGAAGCTTTCTTT.

The genes are TRBV13 and TRBJ2-6, with D tentatively TRBD1 (6 bases). CDR1 PRHDT and CDR2 FYEKMQ come from the germline V gene (reference sequence). CDR3 length equals 18 residues. Trimming left V 0 bases short and J 2 bases short, with 14 bases between. Here the CDR3 reads CASSLGQGPSPGANVLTF. The CDR3 coding sequence is TGTGCCAGCAGCTTAGGACAGGGACCTTCGCCTGGGGCCAACGTCCTGACTTTC. Full variable domain (remainder filled in from reference TRBV13 and TRBJ2-6): AAGVIQSPRHLIKEKRETATLKCYPIPRHDTVYWYQQGPGQDPQFLISFYEKMQSDKGSIPDRFSAQQFSDYHSELNMSSLELGDSALYFCASSLGQGPSPGANVLTFGAGSRLTVL.

The chain combines TRBV7-3 with TRBJ2-5; TRBD2 aligns across 13 bases. The CDR3 covers 15 residues. The trim removed 4 bases at V and 4 bases at J, leaving 3 bases unmatched. Germline CDR1 reads SGHTA; CDR2 reads FQGTGA. Here the CDR3 DNA reads TGTGCCAGCAGCTCGGGACTAGCGGGGACAGAGACCCAGTACTTC. It encodes CASSSGLAGTETQYF.

This sequence joins TRBV6-5 and TRBJ1-5; perhaps TRBD1 as D (5 bases). The CDR3 extends over 13 amino acids. Deletions cut 6 bases from V and 2 bases from J, with 8 bases between. Germline V gene lookup returns CDR1 MNHEY and CDR2 SVGAGI. The CDR3 coding sequence is TGTGCCAGCAGCCTACAGGGCAATCAGCCCCAGCATTTT. It yields the protein CASSLQGNQPQHF.